Here is one TCR beta chain with its context. The CDR3 runs 15 residues. Germline values: CDR1 LNHDA, CDR2 SQIVND (reference sequence). V lost 5 bases and J lost 0, with 13 bases in between. These data are taken from a study of blood T cell dynamics during melanoma immunotherapy. Described time point: pre-treatment baseline. Each bulk PBMC sample had roughly 400 ng DNA loaded. Profiled with immunoSEQ multiplex PCR; TCRdb holds only in-frame clones, not every one. This sample yields about 20,000 clones, of which roughly nine tenths are seen a single time; 1.2% belongs to the top ten. The starting material was blood, obtained from a patient treated with checkpoint blockade. The TCR comes from a human donor with melanoma. The chain has TRBV19 and TRBJ1-1; D perhaps matches TRBD1 (5 bases). The CDR3 DNA reads TGTGCCAGTAGTCCTTACTCACAGGTGAACACTGAAGCTTTCTTT. This gives the protein CASSPYSQVNTEAFF.